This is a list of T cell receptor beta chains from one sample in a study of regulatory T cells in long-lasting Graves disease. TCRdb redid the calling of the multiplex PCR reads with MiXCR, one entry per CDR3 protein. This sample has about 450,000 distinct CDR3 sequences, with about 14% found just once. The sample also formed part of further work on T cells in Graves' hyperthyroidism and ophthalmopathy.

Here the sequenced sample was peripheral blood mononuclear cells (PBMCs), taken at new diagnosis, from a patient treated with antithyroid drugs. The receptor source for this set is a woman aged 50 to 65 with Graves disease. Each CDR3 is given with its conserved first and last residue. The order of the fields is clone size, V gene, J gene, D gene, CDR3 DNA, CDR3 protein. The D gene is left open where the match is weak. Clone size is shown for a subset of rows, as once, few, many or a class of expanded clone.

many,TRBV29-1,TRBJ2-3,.,TGCAGCGTTGACTCGGGGGAATCCACAGATACGCAGTATTTT,CSVDSGESTDTQYF
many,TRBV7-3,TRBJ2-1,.,TGTGCCAGCAGCTTAGTCGGGGGCCACAATGAGCAGTTCTTC,CASSLVGGHNEQFF
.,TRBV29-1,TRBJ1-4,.,TGCAGCGTGACTTGGACTAATGAAAAACTGTTTTTT,CSVTWTNEKLFF
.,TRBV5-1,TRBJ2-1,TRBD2,TGCGCCAGCAGCCTACGACTAGCGGGAGGCCATGAGCAGTTCTTC,CASSLRLAGGHEQFF
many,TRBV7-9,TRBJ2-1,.,TGTGCCAGCAGCTTAGGTCAGGCTATCGCTGAGCAGTTCTTC,CASSLGQAIAEQFF
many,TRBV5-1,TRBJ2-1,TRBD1,TGCGCCAGCAGCGAACAGGGGTTAGAGCAGTTCTTC,CASSEQGLEQFF
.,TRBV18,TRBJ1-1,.,TGTGCCAGCTCACCAAGAATTATAGGAGGGCACACTGAAGCTTTCTTT,CASSPRIIGGHTEAFF
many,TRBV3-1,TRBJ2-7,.,TGTGCCAGCAGCCAAAGTGTGGCGACCTACGAGCAGTACTTC,CASSQSVATYEQYF
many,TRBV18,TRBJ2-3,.,TGTGCCAGCTCACCACCGTCCAACACAGATACGCAGTATTTT,CASSPPSNTDTQYF
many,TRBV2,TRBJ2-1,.,TGTGCCAGGGACAGAAATACCTACAATGAGCAGTTCTTC,CARDRNTYNEQFF
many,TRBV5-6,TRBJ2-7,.,TGTGCCAGCAGCCTGGGGGTTGCTGTTTACGAGCAGTACTTC,CASSLGVAVYEQYF